This passage covers 32 T cell receptor beta chains from one sample sequenced in a study of blood T cell repertoires in COVID-19. Assay used: immunoSEQ multiplex PCR; TCRdb lists only in-frame clones, some missing. The table shows 110,000 or so clones, with over 75% occurring only once. The sample comprised peripheral blood. The origin of the receptors is a man over 45 with acute or convalescent COVID-19.

This chain joins TRBV3-1 (or the pseudogene TRBV3-2) and TRBJ1-2, with D hard to call. This CDR3 has 15 residues. V was shortened by 4 bases and J by 2 bases, with 14 bases between the two germline ends. Germline V CDR1 and CDR2: LGHDT, YNNKEL (reference sequence). The CDR3 sequence is CASSRGGFINYGYTF. The CDR3 nucleotides are TGTGCCAGCAGCCGAGGAGGTTTTATCAACTATGGCTACACCTTC.

The genes are TRBV7-3 and TRBJ2-3, with D possibly TRBD2 on 6 matching bases. The germline V and J ends were trimmed by 0 bases and 4 bases, with 8 bases remaining between them. Germline CDR1 reads SGHTA; CDR2 reads FQGTGA. CDR3 length equals 14 residues. This CDR3 reads CASSLTGGADTQYF. CDR3 DNA: TGTGCCAGCAGCTTAACGGGGGGAGCAGATACGCAGTATTTT.

The chain has TRBV5-1 and TRBJ2-7; D possibly corresponds to TRBD2 (5 bases). CDR1 and CDR2 (germline): SGHRS, YFSETQ. The CDR3 spans 13 residues. Trimming cost V 6 bases and J 2 bases, with 12 bases left between them. The CDR3 loop reads CASTHRGTYEQYF. The CDR3 region has the DNA TGCGCCAGCACCCATCGAGGGACCTACGAGCAGTACTTC. The complete variable domain, with remaining parts taken from reference TRBV5-1 and TRBJ2-7, reads KAGVTQTPRYLIKTRGQQVTLSCSPISGHRSVSWYQQTPGQGLQFLFEYFSETQRNKGNFPGRFSGRQFSNSRSEMNVSTLELGDSALYLCASTHRGTYEQYFGPGTRLTVT.

The gene calls are TRBV5-1 and TRBJ2-1; D is perhaps TRBD2 (6 bases). Trimming removed 0 bases at V and 4 bases at J, with 11 bases between. The germline V gene has CDR1 SGHRS and CDR2 YFSETQ. CDR3 length: 15 amino acids. The CDR3 here is CASSLVGGEYNEQFF. DNA of the CDR3: TGCGCCAGCAGCTTGGTAGGCGGGGAATACAATGAGCAGTTCTTC.

The CDR3 reads CSAAQQGPQHF. The CDR3 nucleotides read TGCAGTGCTGCCCAACAGGGACCTCAGCATTTT. The genes are TRBV20-1 and TRBJ1-5, with D perhaps matching TRBD1 (6 bases). This CDR3 is 11 amino acids long. Germline CDR1 and CDR2: DFQATT and SNEGSKA (reference sequence). V gave up 5 bases and J gave up 13 bases, with 15 bases separating them.

V is TRBV4-1 and J is TRBJ1-2, with D possibly being TRBD1 (5 bases). The CDR3 covers 14 residues. Looked up from germline, CDR1 is MGHRA and CDR2 is YSYEKL. Trimming pared 0 bases from V and 8 bases from J, leaving 13 bases between. The CDR3 spells CASSQESGGGGYTF. The CDR3 DNA follows: TGCGCCAGCAGCCAAGAATCTGGGGGGGGAGGCTACACCTTC.

The chain recombines TRBV24-1 with TRBJ1-3; no firm D call. Trimming removed 3 bases from V and 0 bases from J, with 11 bases in between. CDR1 KGHDR and CDR2 SFDVKD come from the germline V gene. The CDR3 has 16 residues. CDR3 sequence reads: CATSDPVRDSGNTIYF. The CDR3 DNA sequence: TGTGCCACCAGTGATCCTGTGCGGGACTCTGGAAACACCATATATTTT.

The chain links TRBV28 to TRBJ1-1; 9 nucleotides match TRBD1. Germline V gene sequence: CDR1 MDHEN, CDR2 SYDVKM. The length of the CDR3 is 15 residues. J was trimmed by 4 bases and V by 1 base; bases with no gene match: 4. In DNA, the CDR3 is TGTGCCAGCAGTTTATCCGGGACAGGGCCCACTGAAGCTTTCTTT. Its translation is CASSLSGTGPTEAFF. The full variable domain, completed using reference TRBV28 and TRBJ1-1, is DVKVTQSSRYLVKRTGEKVFLECVQDMDHENMFWYRQDPGLGLRLIYFSYDVKMKEKGDIPEGYSVSREKKERFSLILESASTNQTSMYLCASSLSGTGPTEAFFGQGTRLTVV.

This clone is a singleton in its sample. The gene calls are TRBV12-5 and TRBJ2-3; 8 bases are shared with TRBD2. Germline values: CDR1 LGHNT, CDR2 FRNRAP. The ends lost 2 bases at V and 1 base at J; junction bases unmatched: 2. The CDR3 spans 15 residues. The CDR3 protein is CASGLISGGTDTQYF. In DNA, the CDR3 is TGTGCTAGTGGTTTGATTAGCGGGGGCACAGATACGCAGTATTTT.

The CDR3 spells CASSLRDYNEQFF. The CDR3 DNA follows: TGTGCCAGCAGCCTCCGGGACTACAATGAGCAGTTCTTC. The rearrangement links TRBV6-2 or TRBV6-3 to TRBJ2-1, with D perhaps TRBD2 (5 bases). Germline values: CDR1 MNHEY, CDR2 SVGEGT. There are 13 residues in the CDR3. Trimming removed 6 bases at V and 3 bases at J, with 9 bases between.

The chain joins TRBV4-1 to TRBJ2-7, with 9 nucleotides matching TRBD2. Germline loops: CDR1 MGHRA, CDR2 YSYEKL. The CDR3 sequence is 16 residues long. V shed 2 bases, J shed 4 bases, and the junction held 9 bases outside the gene matches. This chain's CDR3 is CASSQSVGGGAYEQYF. The CDR3 nucleotides are TGCGCCAGCAGCCAAAGTGTCGGCGGGGGGGCTTACGAGCAGTACTTC.

This sequence joins TRBV9 and TRBJ2-1, with 12 bases fitting TRBD2. The V gene end was trimmed by 4 bases and the J gene end by 4 bases; junction bases not matched to a gene: 6. This CDR3 comprises 16 residues. The germline gives CDR1 SGDLS, CDR2 YYNGEE. This chain's CDR3 is CASSSRLAGEYNEQFF. CDR3 sequence (DNA): TGTGCCAGCAGCTCCAGACTAGCGGGGGAATACAATGAGCAGTTCTTC.

The genes are TRBV5-1 and TRBJ2-7, with 7 bases matching TRBD1. The J segment lost 2 bases and the V segment lost 4 bases, leaving 6 bases of the junction unmatched. The CDR3 spans 14 residues. Germline V gene data show CDR1 as SGHRS and CDR2 as YFSETQ. CDR3 bases: TGCGCCAGCAGCCCCGACCAGGGGGCCTACGAGCAGTACTTC. Translation gives CASSPDQGAYEQYF.

This clone came up many times. The V call is TRBV20-1, the J call TRBJ2-2, with 8 bases aligning to TRBD2. V shed 3 bases, J shed 3 bases, and the junction held 6 bases outside the gene matches. Germline V gene sequence: CDR1 DFQATT, CDR2 SNEGSKA (reference sequence). CDR3 length equals 15 residues. CDR3 DNA: TGCAGTGCTAGTAGTAGCGGGGTGTACACCGGGGAGCTGTTTTTT. Translated, it gives CSASSSGVYTGELFF.

The chain uses TRBV6-2 or TRBV6-3 and TRBJ1-5; D gene ambiguous. The CDR3 loop spans 16 amino acids. V dropped 2 bases and J dropped 2 bases, with 13 bases sitting between them. Germline loops: CDR1 MNHEY, CDR2 SVGEGT. The chain's CDR3 is CASSYPSPSGNQPQHF. CDR3 DNA sequence: TGTGCCAGCAGTTACCCGAGTCCGTCTGGCAATCAGCCCCAGCATTTT.

The V call is TRBV4-2, the J call TRBJ2-3, with 7 bases fitting TRBD2. With V trimmed by 1 base and J by 5 bases, 9 bases remained unmatched. The length of the CDR3 is 16 residues. Germline V CDR1 and CDR2: LGHNA, YNFKEQ. The CDR3 DNA sequence: TGTGCCAGCAGCCAAGTCTCAGCGGGGCCCGGAGATACGCAGTATTTT. This sequence encodes CASSQVSAGPGDTQYF.

This chain connects TRBV6-5 to TRBJ2-1; the match to TRBD2 covers 7 bases. There are 13 residues in the CDR3. J lost 10 bases, V lost 0 bases, and 3 bases had no gene match. CDR1 and CDR2 from the germline V gene are MNHEY and SVGAGI. In DNA, the CDR3 is TGTGCCAGCAGTTACTCGAGGGGAGGGGAGCAGTTCTTC. Its protein product is CASSYSRGGEQFF.

The chain couples TRBV28 to TRBJ1-1, with D tentatively TRBD1 (6 bases). The CDR3 is 15 amino acids. V was cut by 2 bases and J by 0 bases, with 10 bases left in between. The germline V gene has CDR1 MDHEN and CDR2 SYDVKM. CDR3 bases: TGTGCCAGCAGTTTAACCAGGGACATGAACACTGAAGCTTTCTTT. It translates to CASSLTRDMNTEAFF.

This sequence joins TRBV9 and TRBJ1-2; 7 bases match TRBD1. Germline CDR1 is SGDLS and CDR2 is YYNGEE. V lost 4 bases to trimming and J lost 8 bases; unmatched junction nucleotides: 11. CDR3 length equals 14 residues. CDR3 sequence reads: CASSTTTGYDGYTF. In DNA, the CDR3 is TGTGCCAGCAGCACGACGACAGGGTACGACGGCTACACCTTC.

This sequence joins TRBV12-3 or TRBV12-4 and TRBJ1-1; D gene unclear. This CDR3 contains 13 residues. With 5 bases removed from V and 4 bases from J, the gap between germline ends came to 11 bases. In DNA form, the CDR3 reads TGTGCCAGCAGTCCACCGGTTGTCACTGAAGCTTTCTTT. It encodes CASSPPVVTEAFF.

The chain uses TRBV28 and TRBJ1-2; possible D gene TRBD1, 6 bases. V was clipped by 5 bases and J by 4 bases, with 14 bases between them. CDR3 length equals 14 residues. Per the germline V gene, CDR1 is MDHEN and CDR2 is SYDVKM. In nucleotides, the CDR3 is TGTGCCAGCAGTCCTATAAGGGGGTCCTATGGCTACACCTTC. This gives the protein CASSPIRGSYGYTF.

The chain has TRBV7-9 and TRBJ1-2; D gene ambiguous. Germline V lookup: CDR1 SEHNR, CDR2 FQNEAQ (reference sequence). CDR3 length equals 13 residues. The ends were cut back, 6 bases at V and 7 bases at J, with 15 bases in the middle. The CDR3, as DNA: TGTGCCAGCAGGGCATCCTCCCCAGGTGGCTACACCTTC. Its protein product is CASRASSPGGYTF.

A few counts support this clone. This chain connects TRBV6-6 to TRBJ2-4; 9 bases fit TRBD2. Looked up from germline, CDR1 is MNHNY and CDR2 is SVGAGI (reference sequence). This CDR3 contains 17 residues. After removal of 5 bases from V and 1 base from J, the junction contained 9 bases not matched to a gene. The CDR3 DNA follows: TGTGCCAGCAGTCCGCCGGGGAGCGGGGGGGCCAAAAACATTCAGTACTTC. It is translated as CASSPPGSGGAKNIQYF.

The rearrangement links TRBV6-5 to TRBJ1-3; D is unclear. Trimming took off 5 bases at V and 0 bases at J, with 8 bases between the two ends. The CDR3 has 14 residues. CDR1 MNHEY and CDR2 SVGAGI come from the germline V gene. CDR3 sequence (DNA): TGTGCCAGCAGTCGAGACACCTCTGGAAACACCATATATTTT. This encodes CASSRDTSGNTIYF.

The chain carries TRBV7-3 and TRBJ1-2; 9 nucleotides align to TRBD1. Germline V gene sequence: CDR1 SGHTA, CDR2 FQGTGA. The CDR3 is 18 amino acids. V lost 1 base and J lost 4; bases outside the gene matches: 13. The CDR3 DNA reads as TGTGCCAGCAGCTTAAATTCCGGCGGGACAGGGCGATCCTATGGCTACACCTTC. Encoded protein: CASSLNSGGTGRSYGYTF.

The rearrangement joins TRBV4-2 to TRBJ2-3, with D uncertain. V was trimmed by 0 bases and J by 2 bases, leaving 9 bases between them. The CDR3 covers 15 residues. Germline V lookup: CDR1 LGHNA, CDR2 YNFKEQ. The CDR3 coding sequence is TGTGCCAGCAGCCAAGATGACAAATCCACAGATACGCAGTATTTT. It codes for CASSQDDKSTDTQYF.

The rearrangement links TRBV10-1 to TRBJ1-4, with D possibly TRBD1 on 6 matching bases. This CDR3 is 14 amino acids long. CDR1 WNHNN and CDR2 SYGVQD come from the germline V gene (reference sequence). V was pared by 9 bases and J by 0 bases, with 11 bases between. CDR3 DNA sequence: TGCGCCAGGCAACAGGGTGCAACTAATGAAAAACTGTTTTTT. It encodes CARQQGATNEKLFF.

The chain combines TRBV3-1 (or the pseudogene TRBV3-2) with TRBJ2-5; 7 nucleotides agree with TRBD1. Germline values: CDR1 LGHDT, CDR2 YNNKEL (reference sequence). After removal of 4 bases from V and 2 bases from J, the junction contained 4 bases not matched to a gene. The CDR3 runs 14 residues. This CDR3 reads CASSPGTAQETQYF. In DNA, the CDR3 is TGTGCCAGCAGCCCCGGGACAGCTCAAGAGACCCAGTACTTC.

Only one count was recorded for this clone. V and J are TRBV7-9 and TRBJ1-2; 10 bases are a match to TRBD1. Germline V gives CDR1 SEHNR, CDR2 FQNEAQ (reference sequence). This CDR3 has 14 residues. The V gene end was trimmed by 1 base and the J gene end by 8 bases; junction bases not matched to a gene: 4. In DNA form, the CDR3 reads TGTGCCAGCAGCTTAGAAGGGACAGGGGCCGGCTACACCTTC. Amino acid sequence: CASSLEGTGAGYTF.

This chain connects TRBV5-4 to TRBJ2-6; no clear D gene. CDR3 length: 14 amino acids. Germline-derived CDR1 and CDR2 are SGHNT and YYREEE (reference sequence). The germline V and J ends were trimmed by 7 bases and 2 bases, with 10 bases remaining between them. CDR3 in DNA: TGTGCCAGCTCAAGCCTGGCTGGGGCCAACGTCCTGACTTTC. It translates to CASSSLAGANVLTF. Based on the CDR3 plus reference TRBV5-4 and TRBJ2-6, the full variable domain is ETGVTQSPTHLIKTRGQQVTLRCSSQSGHNTVSWYQQALGQGPQFIFQYYREEENGRGNFPPRFSGLQFPNYSSELNVNALELDDSALYLCASSSLAGANVLTFGAGSRLTVL.

The gene calls are TRBV24-1 and TRBJ2-3; no definite D call. The CDR3 spans 15 residues. V was pared by 4 bases and J by 1 base, with 11 bases between. Germline CDR1 and CDR2: KGHDR and SFDVKD. The DNA of the CDR3 is TGTGCCACCAGTGAGGCGGCAGAAGGCACAGATACGCAGTATTTT. Its protein product is CATSEAAEGTDTQYF.

The CDR3 DNA reads as TGTGCCAGCAGCTTGGGGGGGCTTGGCTATGGCTACACCTTC. Its protein is CASSLGGLGYGYTF. This rearrangement joins TRBV5-4 to TRBJ1-2; a weak D match, TRBD1 (6 bases). The CDR3 consists of 14 residues. Germline CDR1 and CDR2: SGHNT and YYREEE (reference sequence). V was pared by 0 bases and J by 4 bases, with 10 bases between.